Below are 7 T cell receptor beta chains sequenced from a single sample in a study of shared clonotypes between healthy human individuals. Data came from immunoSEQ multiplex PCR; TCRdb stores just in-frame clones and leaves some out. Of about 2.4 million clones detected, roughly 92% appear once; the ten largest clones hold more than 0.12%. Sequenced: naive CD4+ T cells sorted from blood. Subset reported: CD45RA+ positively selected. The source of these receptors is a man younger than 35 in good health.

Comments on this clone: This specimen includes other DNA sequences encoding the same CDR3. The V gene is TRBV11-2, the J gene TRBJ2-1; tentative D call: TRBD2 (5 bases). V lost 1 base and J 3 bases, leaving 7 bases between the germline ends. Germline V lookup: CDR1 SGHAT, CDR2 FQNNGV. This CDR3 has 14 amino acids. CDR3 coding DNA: TGTGCCAGCAGCTTAGGAACTAGCTACAATGAGCAGTTCTTC. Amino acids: CASSLGTSYNEQFF.

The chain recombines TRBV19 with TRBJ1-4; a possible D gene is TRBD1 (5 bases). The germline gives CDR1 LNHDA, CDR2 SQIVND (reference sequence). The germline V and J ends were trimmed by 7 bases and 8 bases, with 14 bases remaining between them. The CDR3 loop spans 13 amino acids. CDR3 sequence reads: CASTRQGAEKLFF. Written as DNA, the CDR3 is TGTGCCAGTACCCGCCAGGGAGCCGAAAAACTGTTTTTT. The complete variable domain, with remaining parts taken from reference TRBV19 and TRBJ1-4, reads DGGITQSPKYLFRKEGQNVTLSCEQNLNHDAMYWYRQDPGQGLRLIYYSQIVNDFQKGDIAEGYSVSREKKESFPLTVTSAQKNPTAFYLCASTRQGAEKLFFGSGTQLSVL.

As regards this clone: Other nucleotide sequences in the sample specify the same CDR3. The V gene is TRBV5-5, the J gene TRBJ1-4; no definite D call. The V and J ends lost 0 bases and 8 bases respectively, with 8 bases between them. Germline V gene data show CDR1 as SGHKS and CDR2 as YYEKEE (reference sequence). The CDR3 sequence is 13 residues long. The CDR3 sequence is CASSLASLEKLFF. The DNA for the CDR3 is TGTGCCAGCAGCTTGGCCTCGCTAGAAAAACTGTTTTTT.

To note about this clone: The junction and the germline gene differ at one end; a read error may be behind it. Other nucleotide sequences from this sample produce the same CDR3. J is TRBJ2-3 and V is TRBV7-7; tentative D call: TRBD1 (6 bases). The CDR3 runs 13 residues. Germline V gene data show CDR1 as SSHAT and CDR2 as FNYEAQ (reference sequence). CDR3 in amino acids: CASSLAGADTQYF. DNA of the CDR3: TGTGCTAGCAGCTTAGCAGGGGCAGATACGCAGTATTTT.

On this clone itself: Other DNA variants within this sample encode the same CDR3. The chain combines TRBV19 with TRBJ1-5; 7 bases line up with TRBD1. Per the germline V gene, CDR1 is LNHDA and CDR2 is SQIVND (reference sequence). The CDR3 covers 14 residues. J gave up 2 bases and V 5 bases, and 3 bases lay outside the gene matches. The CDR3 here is CASSLGQGNQPQHF. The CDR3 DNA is TGTGCCAGTAGTTTAGGACAGGGCAATCAGCCCCAGCATTTT.

CDR3 amino acids: CASSAHSYGYTF. The CDR3, as DNA: TGTGCCAGCAGTGCCCACAGCTATGGCTACACCTTC. This chain joins TRBV6-6 and TRBJ1-2; no clear D gene. The CDR3 runs to 12 residues. Trimming removed 5 bases at V and 4 bases at J, with 8 bases between. The germline V gene encodes CDR1 MNHNY and CDR2 SVGAGI (reference sequence).

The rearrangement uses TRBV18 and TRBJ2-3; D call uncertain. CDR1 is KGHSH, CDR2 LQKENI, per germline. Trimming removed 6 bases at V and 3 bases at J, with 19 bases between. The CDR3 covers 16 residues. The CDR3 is CASSPPLSLGTDTQYF. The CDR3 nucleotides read TGTGCCAGCTCCCCTCCGCTTAGTTTAGGTACAGATACGCAGTATTTT.